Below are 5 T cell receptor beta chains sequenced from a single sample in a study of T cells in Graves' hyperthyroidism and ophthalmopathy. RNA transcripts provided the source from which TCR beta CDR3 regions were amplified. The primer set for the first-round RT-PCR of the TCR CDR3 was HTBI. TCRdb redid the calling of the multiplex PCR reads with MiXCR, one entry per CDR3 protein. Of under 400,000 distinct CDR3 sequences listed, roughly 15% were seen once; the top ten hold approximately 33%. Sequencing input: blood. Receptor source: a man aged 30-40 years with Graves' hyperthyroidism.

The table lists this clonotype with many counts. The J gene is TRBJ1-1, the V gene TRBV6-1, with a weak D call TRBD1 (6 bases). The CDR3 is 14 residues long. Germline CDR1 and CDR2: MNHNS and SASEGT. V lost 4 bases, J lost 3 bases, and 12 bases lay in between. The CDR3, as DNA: TGTGCCAGCAGTGCCTACAGGGACGACACTGAAGCTTTCTTT. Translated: CASSAYRDDTEAFF.

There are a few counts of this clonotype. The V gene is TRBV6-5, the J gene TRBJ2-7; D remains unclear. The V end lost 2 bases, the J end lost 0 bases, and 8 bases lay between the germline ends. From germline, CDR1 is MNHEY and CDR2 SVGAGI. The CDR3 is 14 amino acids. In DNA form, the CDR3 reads TGTGCCAGCAGTTACAAGGATCACTCCTACGAGCAGTACTTC. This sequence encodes CASSYKDHSYEQYF.

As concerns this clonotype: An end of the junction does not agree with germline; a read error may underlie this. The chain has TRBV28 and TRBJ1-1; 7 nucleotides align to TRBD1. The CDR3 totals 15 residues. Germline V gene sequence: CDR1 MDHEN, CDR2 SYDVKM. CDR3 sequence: CASSFAGTANPEASF. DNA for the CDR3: TGTGCCAGCAGTTTCGCCGGGACAGCGAACCCTGAAGCTTCCTTT.

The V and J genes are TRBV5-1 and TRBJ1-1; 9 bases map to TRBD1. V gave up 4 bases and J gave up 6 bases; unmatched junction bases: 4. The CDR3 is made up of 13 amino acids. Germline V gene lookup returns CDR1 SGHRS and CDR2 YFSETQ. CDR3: CASSPRDRAEAFF. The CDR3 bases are TGCGCCAGCAGCCCCCGGGACAGGGCTGAAGCTTTCTTT. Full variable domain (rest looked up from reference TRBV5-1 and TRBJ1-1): KAGVTQTPRYLIKTRGQQVTLSCSPISGHRSVSWYQQTPGQGLQFLFEYFSETQRNKGNFPGRFSGRQFSNSRSEMNVSTLELGDSALYLCASSPRDRAEAFFGQGTRLTVV.

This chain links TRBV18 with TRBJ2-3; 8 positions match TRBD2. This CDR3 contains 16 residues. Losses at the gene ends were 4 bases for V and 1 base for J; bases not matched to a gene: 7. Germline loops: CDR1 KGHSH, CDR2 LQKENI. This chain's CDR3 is CASSRQSGRRTDTQYF. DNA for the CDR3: TGTGCCAGCTCACGGCAGAGCGGGAGACGCACAGATACGCAGTATTTT.